Given below is one T cell receptor beta chain in context. Produced via immunoSEQ multiplex PCR; TCRdb's table is partial and in-frame only. Seen here are tens of thousands of clones, 85% to 90% observed once, and the top ten hold about 4.3%. The data stem from a study of T cell changes during pregnancy in multiple sclerosis. Germline V lookup: CDR1 MGHRA, CDR2 YSYEKL. V lost 0 bases, J lost 5 bases, and 8 bases lay in between. CDR3 length equals 13 residues. The source of this sequence is a female donor with multiple sclerosis, enrolled in a pregnancy study. Sequences were derived from CD8+ T cells from peripheral blood mononuclear cells, sampled after pregnancy. The genes are TRBV4-1 and TRBJ2-7, with D perhaps matching TRBD2 (5 bases). The CDR3 DNA follows: TGCGCCAGCAGCCAAGATAGAGGGAACGAGCAGTACTTC. Translation: CASSQDRGNEQYF.